This T cell receptor (beta chain) was documented in a study of T cell repertoires in cytomegalovirus infection. Overall study context: Based on public TCR beta signatures, there were indications of CMV infection and of a matching HLA type.

The CDR3 runs 17 residues. Germline V gives CDR1 MDHEN, CDR2 SYDVKM. The V end was cut by 8 bases, the J end by 8 bases, with 30 bases between. Comment on this clonotype: What it binds is not known.

A single record per CDR3 protein comes from TCRdb applying MiXCR to the reads. The sample lists approximately 600,000 distinct CDR3 sequences, approximately 40% seen once, with 48% in the top ten. General study findings and limits: What dominated the ex vivo response were HLA-C-restricted CMV-specific TCR beta clonotypes.

This chain links TRBV28 with TRBJ1-2, with D unresolved. The specimen was cultured PBMCs, collected from culture after CMV antigen stimulation. This clonotype was obtained from a human donor in good health (CMV status not recorded). Some clones in this sample may be carry-over from other donors' samples. The CDR3 DNA reads as TGTGCCAGCGGACCACGGGCACTCAGACCCGTGGGGAGGGGCTACACCTTC. This sequence encodes CASGPRALRPVGRGYTF.